The next 24 T cell receptor beta chains were all read from a single sample in a study of shared clonotypes between healthy human individuals. Measured with immunoSEQ multiplex PCR; TCRdb has only the in-frame clones, and not every one. Of 2 million to 3 million clones in the sample, over 85% were seen once. The sequenced sample consisted of naive CD4+ T cells from PBMCs. Subset defined: CD45RA+ positively selected. The origin of the receptors is a man aged 18 to 30 in good health. Some clones in this sample may be carry-over from other donors' samples.

The V call is TRBV7-2, the J call TRBJ2-3; the D gene is possibly TRBD1 (6 bases). Trimming left V 5 bases short and J 6 bases short, with 9 bases between. This CDR3 is built from 12 residues. Germline CDR1 reads SGHTA; CDR2 reads FQGNSA. Here the CDR3 DNA reads TGTGCCAGCAGCACTAGGGGGGATACGCAGTATTTT. This gives the protein CASSTRGDTQYF.

This chain links TRBV27 with TRBJ2-3; 7 positions agree with TRBD2. The V gene end was trimmed by 3 bases and the J gene end by 1 base; junction bases not matched to a gene: 10. Looked up from germline, CDR1 is MNHEY and CDR2 is SMNVEV (reference sequence). The CDR3 totals 17 residues. The chain's CDR3 is CASSFSPSSGRTDTQYF. The CDR3 coding sequence is TGTGCCAGCAGTTTCTCCCCGTCTAGCGGTCGCACAGATACGCAGTATTTT.

The gene calls are TRBV28 and TRBJ2-1, with D possibly matching TRBD2 (5 bases). The CDR3 contains 14 residues. V lost 6 bases to trimming and J lost 12 bases, with 21 bases between them. The germline V gene encodes CDR1 MDHEN and CDR2 SYDVKM. The CDR3 DNA reads as TGTGCCAGCAGGCAGACCCGTTTAGTAGGGAGGCAGTTCTTC. Encoded protein: CASRQTRLVGRQFF.

The rearrangement joins TRBV30 to TRBJ1-3; D remains ambiguous. V lost 3 bases and J 4 bases, leaving 10 bases between the germline ends. CDR3 length: 13 residues. Germline V CDR1 and CDR2: GTSNPN, SVGIG (reference sequence). The CDR3 sequence is CAWSLAAGNTIYF. In DNA form, the CDR3 reads TGTGCCTGGAGCCTCGCGGCGGGAAACACCATATATTTT.

The gene calls are TRBV7-9 and TRBJ2-1; 9 nucleotides align to TRBD2. The J segment lost 3 bases and the V segment lost 6 bases, leaving 15 bases of the junction unmatched. Germline V gene sequence: CDR1 SEHNR, CDR2 FQNEAQ (reference sequence). This CDR3 comprises 18 residues. CDR3 residues: CASRQGTSLRGLYNEQFF. The CDR3 nucleotides read TGTGCCAGCAGGCAGGGGACTAGCCTACGGGGACTCTACAATGAGCAGTTCTTC.

This chain connects TRBV5-1 to TRBJ2-5; D gene unclear. The end of the DNA aligns better with TRBJ2-7, so the J call may be wrong. The CDR3 is made up of 15 amino acids. The germline V gene has CDR1 SGHRS and CDR2 YFSETQ. CDR3 nucleotide sequence: TGCGCCAGCAGCTTGGCGTCGCAGAGCTCCTACGAGCAGTACTTC. This sequence encodes CASSLASQSSYEQYF.

The rearrangement uses TRBV7-2 and TRBJ2-3; 11 positions agree with TRBD1. This CDR3 spans 15 amino acids. The germline gives CDR1 SGHTA, CDR2 FQGNSA. Unmatched junction bases numbered 6, after V lost 6 bases and J lost 4 bases. The CDR3 nucleotides are TGTGCCAGCAGTGGGACAGGGGGTTATTCAGATACGCAGTATTTT. This codes for CASSGTGGYSDTQYF.

V and J are TRBV18 and TRBJ2-3; 8 positions match TRBD1. CDR1 and CDR2 from the germline V gene are KGHSH and LQKENI. With V trimmed by 6 bases and J by 1 base, 18 bases remained unmatched. The CDR3 consists of 19 residues. The CDR3 spells CASSPQARQGARGTDTQYF. CDR3 DNA: TGTGCCAGCTCGCCTCAGGCGCGGCAGGGGGCGCGCGGCACAGATACGCAGTATTTT.

DNA of the CDR3: TGTGCCAGCAGGCCCGACGGGGGAGAAAAACTGTTTTTT. Its protein product is CASRPDGGEKLFF. The rearrangement uses TRBV2 and TRBJ1-4; D may be TRBD1 (5 bases). The V and J ends lost 6 bases and 8 bases respectively, with 13 bases between them. This CDR3 is 13 amino acids long. Germline V gene lookup returns CDR1 SNHLY and CDR2 FYNNEI.

The rearrangement links TRBV9 to TRBJ1-5, with D hard to call. The CDR3 has 15 residues. Trimming pared 0 bases from V and 5 bases from J, leaving 12 bases between. Germline values: CDR1 SGDLS, CDR2 YYNGEE. CDR3 coding DNA: TGTGCCAGCAGCGTAGACACGGCTGTGGATCAGCCCCAGCATTTT. Translating it yields CASSVDTAVDQPQHF. Using reference TRBV9 and TRBJ1-5 for the parts outside the CDR3, the full variable domain is DSGVTQTPKHLITATGQRVTLRCSPRSGDLSVYWYQQSLDQGLQFLIQYYNGEERAKGNILERFSAQQFPDLHSELNLSSLELGDSALYFCASSVDTAVDQPQHFGDGTRLSIL.

V is TRBV14 and J is TRBJ2-6, with a weak D call TRBD1 (5 bases). This CDR3 contains 17 residues. V lost 4 bases, J lost 1 base, and 14 bases lay in between. CDR1 is SGHDN, CDR2 FVKESK, per germline. Here the CDR3 reads CASSPYRQSSGANVLTF. In DNA form, the CDR3 reads TGTGCCAGCAGCCCTTACAGACAGTCGTCTGGGGCCAACGTCCTGACTTTC.

As regards this clone: Different DNA sequences within this sample yield the same CDR3. The chain joins TRBV28 to TRBJ2-7; unclear D gene. The CDR3 is 12 residues long. Germline CDR1 MDHEN, CDR2 SYDVKM. Trimming took 3 bases from V and 3 from J, leaving 6 bases between them. CDR3 protein: CASSLSSYEQYF. The DNA of the CDR3 is TGTGCCAGCAGTTTGAGCAGCTACGAGCAGTACTTC.

J is TRBJ2-2 and V is TRBV7-7; possibly TRBD2 for D (5 bases). V shed 5 bases and J shed 6 bases, with 16 bases lying between them. The CDR3 sequence is 15 residues long. Germline-derived CDR1 and CDR2 are SSHAT and FNYEAQ (reference sequence). In nucleotides, the CDR3 is TGTGCCAGCAGCGGGTTGGCGGGCGGGTCCGGGGAGCTGTTTTTT. It codes for CASSGLAGGSGELFF.

This clone was seen a single time. The rearrangement joins TRBV5-1 to TRBJ2-7; D remains ambiguous. V was trimmed by 1 base and J by 3 bases, leaving 14 bases between them. The CDR3 has 15 residues. Germline V CDR1 and CDR2: SGHRS, YFSETQ. Here the CDR3 reads CASSLTQVNSYEQYF. CDR3 sequence (DNA): TGCGCCAGCAGCTTGACGCAGGTGAATAGCTACGAGCAGTACTTC.

This chain connects TRBV5-1 to TRBJ2-1, with D possibly matching TRBD2 (5 bases). This CDR3 has 15 amino acids. CDR1 is SGHRS, CDR2 YFSETQ, per germline. V lost 1 base and J lost 4, with 12 bases in between. CDR3 sequence (DNA): TGCGCCAGCAGCTTGTGGCGGGCCAATTACAATGAGCAGTTCTTC. Translation gives CASSLWRANYNEQFF.

The chain couples TRBV7-6 to TRBJ2-5, with unresolved D. CDR1 is SGHVS, CDR2 FNYEAQ, per germline. The CDR3 consists of 12 residues. V was trimmed by 5 bases and J by 5 bases, leaving 9 bases between them. CDR3 nucleotide sequence: TGTGCCAGCAGCCAACTCAGGGAGACCCAGTACTTC. Protein product: CASSQLRETQYF. The entire variable domain, with the rest obtained from reference TRBV7-6 and TRBJ2-5, is as follows: GAGVSQSPRYKVTKRGQDVALRCDPISGHVSLYWYRQALGQGPEFLTYFNYEAQQDKSGLPNDRFSAERPEGSISTLTIQRTEQRDSAMYRCASSQLRETQYFGPGTRLLVL.

The gene calls are TRBV25-1 and TRBJ2-3; 12 nucleotides agree with TRBD2. Per the germline V gene, CDR1 is MGHDK and CDR2 is SYGVNS. With 5 bases clipped from V and 6 bases from J, the junction kept 6 bases outside the gene matches. The length of the CDR3 is 15 residues. DNA of the CDR3: TGTGCCAGCAGTCGTACTAGCGGGAGGACCGATACGCAGTATTTT. This gives the protein CASSRTSGRTDTQYF. The variable domain in full, completed from reference TRBV25-1 and TRBJ2-3, reads EADIYQTPRYLVIGTGKKITLECSQTMGHDKMYWYQQDPGMELHLIHYSYGVNSTEKGDLSSESTVSRIRTEHFPLTLESARPSHTSQYLCASSRTSGRTDTQYFGPGTRLTVL.

This CDR3 is CAIMTKSTDTQYF. The CDR3 DNA is TGTGCCATCATGACCAAGAGCACAGATACGCAGTATTTT. The chain carries TRBV10-3 and TRBJ2-3; no reliable D call. Trimming removed 7 bases from V and 0 bases from J, with 8 bases in between. Germline V CDR1 and CDR2: ENHRY, SYGVKD. There are 13 residues in the CDR3.

The CDR3 reads CASSLGLGLYEQYF. The CDR3 nucleotides read TGTGCCAGCAGCTTAGGTCTAGGGCTCTACGAGCAGTACTTC. The chain couples TRBV7-6 to TRBJ2-7; D uncertain. Trimming took 1 base from V and 3 from J, leaving 10 bases between them. CDR1 and CDR2 (germline): SGHVS, FNYEAQ. The length of the CDR3 is 14 residues.

The rearrangement uses TRBV6-1 and TRBJ1-1; 7 bases are a match to TRBD1. Germline values: CDR1 MNHNS, CDR2 SASEGT. The CDR3 runs 12 residues. J gave up 8 bases and V 7 bases, and 7 bases lay outside the gene matches. The CDR3: CASNSIGGEAFF. In DNA form, the CDR3 reads TGTGCCAGCAACTCGATAGGGGGCGAAGCTTTCTTT.

The chain has TRBV4-3 and TRBJ1-2; D is unresolved. Germline V gives CDR1 LGHNA, CDR2 YSLEER. Trimming pared 0 bases from V and 4 bases from J, leaving 18 bases between. This CDR3 comprises 17 residues. The CDR3 sequence: CASSQDFRQSLGYGYTF. In DNA, the CDR3 is TGCGCCAGCAGCCAAGATTTTAGGCAGTCTCTCGGCTATGGCTACACCTTC.

This chain joins TRBV9 and TRBJ2-1, with TRBD2 matching 8 bases. V was pared by 4 bases and J by 9 bases, with 15 bases of the junction left unmatched. Germline CDR1 and CDR2: SGDLS and YYNGEE. The CDR3 runs to 16 residues. The CDR3 reads CASSSSSSGRVGEQFF. The CDR3 DNA follows: TGTGCCAGCAGCTCCTCGTCCAGCGGGAGAGTAGGTGAGCAGTTCTTC.

The V call is TRBV30, the J call TRBJ2-7, with TRBD1 matching 7 bases. Germline values: CDR1 GTSNPN, CDR2 SVGIG (reference sequence). The trim removed 3 bases at V and 1 base at J, leaving 9 bases unmatched. The CDR3 has 15 amino acids. Written as DNA, the CDR3 is TGTGCCTGGAGCTACGGGGACAGATTATCCTACGAGCAGTACTTC. Amino acid sequence: CAWSYGDRLSYEQYF.

The rearrangement links TRBV4-2 to TRBJ1-2; a possible D gene is TRBD1 (6 bases). Trimming removed 0 bases at V and 8 bases at J, with 16 bases between. Germline CDR1 is LGHNA and CDR2 is YNFKEQ. CDR3 length: 15 residues. CDR3 amino acids: CASSQDGPRGRGYTF. The CDR3 coding sequence is TGTGCCAGCAGCCAAGACGGACCCAGGGGCCGGGGCTACACCTTC.